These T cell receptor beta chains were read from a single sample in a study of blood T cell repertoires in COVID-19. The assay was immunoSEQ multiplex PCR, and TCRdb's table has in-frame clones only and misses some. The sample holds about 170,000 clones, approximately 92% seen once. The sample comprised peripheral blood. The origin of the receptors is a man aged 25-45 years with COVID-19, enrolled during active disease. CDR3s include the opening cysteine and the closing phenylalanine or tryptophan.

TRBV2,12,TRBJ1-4,CASLGLNEKLFF
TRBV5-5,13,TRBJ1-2,CASSLNRAYGYTF
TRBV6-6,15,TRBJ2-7,CASSKPGQGKYEQYF
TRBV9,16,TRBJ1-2,CASSGSYRGPNYGYTF
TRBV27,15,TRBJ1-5,CASSLTGLLFQPQHF
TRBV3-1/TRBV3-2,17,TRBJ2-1,CASSHTHRVKSYNEQFF
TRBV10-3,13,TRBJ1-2,CAIRDSGNYDYTF
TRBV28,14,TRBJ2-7,CASRTGQGPYEQYF
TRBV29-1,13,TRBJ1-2,CSVEGQVNYGYTF
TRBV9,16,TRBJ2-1,CASSVKGSGAYNEQFF
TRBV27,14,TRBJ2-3,CASSFRGPKDTQYF
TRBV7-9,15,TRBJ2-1,CASSVSGLSYNEQFF
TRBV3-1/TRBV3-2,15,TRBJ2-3,CASSQGVGGADTQYF
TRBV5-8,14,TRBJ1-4,CASSLGAENEKLFF
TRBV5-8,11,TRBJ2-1,CASSLNREQFF
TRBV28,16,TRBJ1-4,CASSLPPGRGNAKLFF
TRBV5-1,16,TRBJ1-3,CASSLTTGVSGNTIYF
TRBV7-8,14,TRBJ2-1,CASSIGLVGNEQFF
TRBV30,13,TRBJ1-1,CASQGGLNTEAFF
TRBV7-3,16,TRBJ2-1,CASSFTGVSSYNEQFF
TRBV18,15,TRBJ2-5,CASSPNIAGIETQYF
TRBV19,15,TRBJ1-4,CASSPGSGTNEKLFF
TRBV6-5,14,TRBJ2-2,CASSRQGVDGELFF
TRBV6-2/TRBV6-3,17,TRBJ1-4,CASRPGQGHLPYEKLFF
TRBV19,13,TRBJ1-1,CASSWGQNTEAFF